The sequence of this T cell receptor beta chain was determined in a study of T-cell memory formation after mild COVID-19. On this clonotype: Its antigen is currently unknown.

General observations from the study: Some responding clones appeared in pre-infection memory, suggesting cross-reactive memory joined. CD4/CD8 balance characterized clones contracting day 15 to 85, and CD4+ skew characterized later expanders. Largely, contracting CD4+ clones fell within CM and EM, and contracting CD8+ clones within EMRA.

Barcoded TCR alpha and TCR beta cDNA libraries with UMIs came from 5'RACE using constant-segment primers. MiXCR, run by TCRdb on the 5' RACE reads, gives a single entry per CDR3 protein. The table has just over 400,000 distinct CDR3 sequences, about a quarter seen once. Looked up from germline, CDR1 is KGHDR and CDR2 is SFDVKD. This CDR3 is built from 16 residues. V dropped 3 bases and J dropped 3; count of bases not matched to a gene: 8. Sequenced: PBMCs or a T cell subset sorted from them (not recorded which). The origin of this receptor is an adult woman who had mild COVID-19 (a few samples of this study predate the infection). Cell type and time point are not known. The chain couples TRBV24-1 to TRBJ2-5; 8 bases match TRBD2. The DNA for the CDR3 is TGTGCCACCAGTGATCGTGCGGGGGGCCCGAAAGAGACCCAGTACTTC. This codes for CATSDRAGGPKETQYF.